This record looks at one TCR beta chain sequence and its context. The entry originates in a study of T cell changes during pregnancy in multiple sclerosis. This CDR3 has 13 residues. Germline-derived CDR1 and CDR2 are MNHNY and SVGAGI (reference sequence). Trimming at V came to 6 bases and at J to 4 bases, leaving 2 bases not matched to a gene. Generated by immunoSEQ multiplex PCR, the TCRdb table keeps only in-frame clones and is missing some. Of around 96,000 clones detected, over 80% appear once; the ten largest clones hold 3.5% to 4.5%. The chain uses TRBV6-6 and TRBJ2-3, with 9 nucleotides matching TRBD2. Here the sequenced sample was peripheral blood, taken in the first trimester of pregnancy. This clonotype was obtained from a female donor with multiple sclerosis, enrolled in a pregnancy study. CDR3 residues: CASRGGGADTQYF. DNA for the CDR3: TGTGCCAGCAGGGGCGGGGGGGCAGATACGCAGTATTTT.